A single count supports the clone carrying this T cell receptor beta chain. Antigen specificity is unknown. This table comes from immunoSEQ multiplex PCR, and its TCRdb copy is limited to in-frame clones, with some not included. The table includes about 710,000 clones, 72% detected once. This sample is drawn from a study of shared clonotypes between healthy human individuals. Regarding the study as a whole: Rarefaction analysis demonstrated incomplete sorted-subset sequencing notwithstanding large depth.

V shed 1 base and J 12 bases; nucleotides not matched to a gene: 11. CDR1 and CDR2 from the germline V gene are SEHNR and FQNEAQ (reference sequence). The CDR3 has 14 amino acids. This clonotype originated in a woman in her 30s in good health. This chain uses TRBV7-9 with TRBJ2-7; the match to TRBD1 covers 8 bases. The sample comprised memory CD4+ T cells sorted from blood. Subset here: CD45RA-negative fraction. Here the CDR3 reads CASSLVPGQGEWYF. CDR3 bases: TGTGCCAGCAGCTTAGTACCCGGACAGGGAGAGTGGTACTTC.